The TCR beta chain described here comes from a study of T cell responses to AZD1222 COVID-19 vaccine. In regard to this clone: Its antigen is still unknown.

Study-level points and caveats: Clonal diversity was possibly underestimated, and white British individuals and females predominated among donors. Recipients of AZD1222 seropositive at baseline numbered only 5 or 6. Spike as a whole was targeted by vaccine-associated CD4 TCRs, dominant at 160-218 and 743-854.

V lost 6 bases and J lost 3, with 11 bases in between. The CDR3 sequence is 13 residues long. The method was immunoSEQ multiplex PCR; TCRdb's version includes in-frame clones alone and lacks a portion of them. The table lists about 120,000 clones, approximately 84% of them singletons, with around 10% in the top ten. This specimen was peripheral blood, taken on day 0 of AZD1222 vaccination. The clonotype originates from an adult in good health. This chain connects TRBV12-3 or TRBV12-4 to TRBJ1-1, with D tentatively TRBD1 (6 bases). This chain's CDR3 is CASSTGTYTEAFF. In DNA, the CDR3 is TGTGCCAGCAGCACAGGGACGTACACTGAAGCTTTCTTT.